Presented here are 32 T cell receptor beta chains from one specimen sequenced in a study of blood T cell repertoires in COVID-19 (TCRdb year 2020). Libraries came from the immunoSEQ multiplex PCR assay. The source is immuneACCESS, and TCRdb retained only in-frame sequences with V and J called. Part of the clones is not carried over; for the studies checked, unresolved V genes explain less than half of this, and the remainder is unexplained. The sample table lists approximately 220,000 clones, approximately 86% of them with a count of one. The leading ten clones occupy roughly 4% of the sample. Specimen: PBMCs or T cells enriched from blood (not recorded which). These receptors all come from a woman in her 30s who had been exposed to COVID-19.

The genes are TRBV5-1 and TRBJ2-1; 7 nucleotides align to TRBD1. The junction had 4 bases not matched to a gene; V was cut back by 0 bases and J by 7 bases. Germline CDR1 reads SGHRS; CDR2 reads YFSETQ. The CDR3 spans 14 residues. The CDR3 sequence: CASSLGDSRNEQFF. DNA of the CDR3: TGCGCCAGCAGCTTGGGGGACAGCCGGAATGAGCAGTTCTTC.

The V gene is TRBV9, the J gene TRBJ1-3; 11 nucleotides agree with TRBD1. The CDR3 loop spans 19 amino acids. Germline trimming cut 4 bases from V and 0 bases from J; bases unmatched to any gene: 12. CDR1 is SGDLS and CDR2 is YYNGEE in the germline V gene. The CDR3 protein is CASSQIGQGARDSGNTIYF. CDR3 nucleotide sequence: TGTGCCAGCAGCCAGATAGGACAGGGGGCTAGAGACTCTGGAAACACCATATATTTT.

This chain connects TRBV5-1 to TRBJ1-6, with 7 bases fitting TRBD1. J was trimmed by 7 bases and V by 4 bases; bases with no gene match: 14. The CDR3 is made up of 17 amino acids. Germline lookup yields CDR1 SGHRS and CDR2 YFSETQ. The CDR3 reads CASSPSIPGQNNSPLHF. The CDR3 coding sequence is TGCGCCAGCAGCCCAAGTATACCGGGACAGAACAATTCACCCCTCCACTTT.

The chain has TRBV7-3 and TRBJ2-2; 15 nucleotides line up with TRBD2. Germline V gives CDR1 SGHTA, CDR2 FQGTGA. Trimming at V came to 6 bases and at J to 1 base, leaving 9 bases not matched to a gene. The CDR3 contains 19 residues. The CDR3 spells CASSPTGLAGGENTGELFF. The CDR3 region has the DNA TGTGCCAGCAGTCCTACGGGACTAGCGGGGGGCGAGAACACCGGGGAGCTGTTTTTT.

The chain recombines TRBV5-1 with TRBJ2-5; 7 bases line up with TRBD1. The V segment lost 4 bases and the J segment 3 bases; nucleotides outside the gene matches: 3. The CDR3 is 13 residues long. Germline CDR1 and CDR2: SGHRS and YFSETQ. Written as DNA, the CDR3 is TGCGCCAGCAGCATGGGACAGAAAGAGACCCAGTACTTC. This sequence encodes CASSMGQKETQYF.

The chain is built from TRBV5-4 and TRBJ2-1; a weak D match, TRBD2 (5 bases). Germline V gene sequence: CDR1 SGHNT, CDR2 YYREEE (reference sequence). This CDR3 has 13 residues. Between the trimmed V and J ends, which lost 5 bases and 10 bases, there was a span of 16 bases. This CDR3 is CASSYDPPGEQFF. The CDR3 bases are TGTGCCAGCAGTTACGACCCCCCGGGGGAGCAGTTCTTC.

This clone was seen once. As DNA, the CDR3 is TGCAGCGTTGGGAGGGGGCTAGGTGGCTACACCTTC. Encoded protein: CSVGRGLGGYTF. This chain joins TRBV29-1 and TRBJ1-2, with TRBD1 matching 7 bases. Germline V lookup: CDR1 SQVTM, CDR2 ANQGSEA. V lost 4 bases and J lost 7; bases outside the gene matches: 6. The CDR3 consists of 12 residues.

This clone was detected once. J is TRBJ1-2 and V is TRBV6-5, with 10 positions matching TRBD1. Germline V gives CDR1 MNHEY, CDR2 SVGAGI. V lost 7 bases and J lost 6; bases outside the gene matches: 5. The length of the CDR3 is 13 residues. The chain's CDR3 is CASTKGTGDGYTF. CDR3 coding DNA: TGTGCCAGCACGAAGGGGACAGGGGATGGCTACACCTTC.

This clone turned up a few times. The chain has TRBV28 and TRBJ1-5; D remains unclear. The germline V gene encodes CDR1 MDHEN and CDR2 SYDVKM. The V and J ends lost 7 bases and 0 bases respectively, with 13 bases between them. The CDR3 extends over 15 amino acids. The CDR3 sequence is CASTYLIHSNQPQHF. CDR3 bases: TGTGCCAGCACCTATCTGATCCATAGCAATCAGCCCCAGCATTTT.

V and J are TRBV12-3 or TRBV12-4 and TRBJ2-7; 7 bases fit TRBD2. CDR3 length: 12 residues. V shed 3 bases and J 7 bases; nucleotides not matched to a gene: 3. DNA for the CDR3: TGTGCCAGCAGTTTCTCCGGGGGGGAGCAGTACTTC. Translating it yields CASSFSGGEQYF.

The chain recombines TRBV21-1 with TRBJ2-7; the listed D gene, TRBD1, was not tested against the DNA. TRBV21-1 is classified as a pseudogene. The CDR3 runs 14 residues. For the CDR3, the DNA is TGTGCCAGCAGCAAAGCGGACAGTACCTACGAGCAGTACTTC. Its protein product is CASSKADSTYEQYF.

Remarks on this clone: Other nucleotide sequences in the sample specify the same CDR3. The chain recombines TRBV27 with TRBJ1-2; D might be TRBD1 (5 bases). Germline CDR1 and CDR2: MNHEY and SMNVEV (reference sequence). The CDR3 contains 13 residues. Trimming stripped 3 bases from V and 3 bases from J, with 8 bases between. CDR3 nucleotides: TGTGCCAGCAGTTTCGCCAGGGACTATGGCTACACCTTC. Its protein product is CASSFARDYGYTF.

The chain has TRBV6-2 or TRBV6-3 and TRBJ2-3; D is uncertain. CDR3 size: 11 residues. In germline, CDR1 is MNHEY, CDR2 SVGEGT. The ends were cut back, 5 bases at V and 6 bases at J, with 6 bases in the middle. The CDR3 region is CASSTADTQYF. CDR3 DNA sequence: TGTGCCAGCAGTACAGCCGATACGCAGTATTTT.

V usage is TRBV28 and J usage is TRBJ1-5; a possible D gene is TRBD1 (5 bases). The CDR3 runs to 13 residues. CDR1 and CDR2 (germline): MDHEN, SYDVKM. V was pared by 7 bases and J by 5 bases, with 12 bases between. The CDR3 is CASKSGPHQPQHF. The CDR3 DNA reads as TGTGCCAGCAAATCAGGGCCTCATCAGCCCCAGCATTTT.

The chain employs TRBV4-2 and TRBJ1-3; tentative D call: TRBD1 (5 bases). This CDR3 is 16 amino acids long. The V end lost 0 bases, the J end lost 2 bases, and 11 bases lay between the germline ends. CDR1 and CDR2 (germline): LGHNA, YNFKEQ. The CDR3 region is CASSQDSWGAGNTIYF. CDR3 sequence (DNA): TGTGCCAGCAGCCAAGATAGTTGGGGGGCTGGAAACACCATATATTTT.

The J gene is TRBJ1-1, the V gene TRBV19, with 8 nucleotides matching TRBD1. J was trimmed by 5 bases and V by 5 bases; bases with no gene match: 7. The germline CDR1 and CDR2 sequences are LNHDA and SQIVND (reference sequence). The CDR3 is 14 amino acids. The DNA for the CDR3 is TGTGCCAGTAGTTGGACAGGGTCGGGTACTGAAGCTTTCTTT. Encoded protein: CASSWTGSGTEAFF. Full variable domain (rest looked up from reference TRBV19 and TRBJ1-1): DGGITQSPKYLFRKEGQNVTLSCEQNLNHDAMYWYRQDPGQGLRLIYYSQIVNDFQKGDIAEGYSVSREKKESFPLTVTSAQKNPTAFYLCASSWTGSGTEAFFGQGTRLTVV.

This sequence joins TRBV5-1 and TRBJ2-1; D unresolved. CDR3 size: 14 residues. Between the trimmed V and J ends, which lost 3 bases and 8 bases, there was a span of 15 bases. CDR1 is SGHRS and CDR2 is YFSETQ in the germline V gene. CDR3 loop: CASSWRPNTDEQFF. The CDR3 DNA reads TGCGCCAGCAGCTGGCGGCCGAACACCGATGAGCAGTTCTTC.

The chain combines TRBV27 with TRBJ1-1; a weak D match, TRBD1 (5 bases). With 5 bases removed from V and 7 bases from J, the gap between germline ends came to 11 bases. The CDR3 has 12 residues. CDR1 is MNHEY and CDR2 is SMNVEV in the germline V gene (reference sequence). The CDR3 sequence: CASSVLGGEAFF. CDR3 DNA: TGTGCCAGCAGTGTCTTGGGGGGTGAAGCTTTCTTT.

The chain combines TRBV30 with TRBJ1-2; 7 bases fit TRBD1. CDR3 size: 11 residues. The germline CDR1 and CDR2 sequences are GTSNPN and SVGIG (reference sequence). Germline trimming cut 2 bases from V and 8 bases from J; bases unmatched to any gene: 2. CDR3 in amino acids: CAWSIGGGYTF. The CDR3 DNA follows: TGTGCCTGGAGTATAGGGGGCGGCTACACCTTC.

The chain uses TRBV19 and TRBJ2-2; D might be TRBD1 (5 bases). Germline CDR1 and CDR2: LNHDA and SQIVND (reference sequence). Trimming stripped 5 bases from V and 6 bases from J, with 16 bases between. The CDR3 loop spans 15 amino acids. CDR3 region: CASSPGHGWSGELFF. Written as DNA, the CDR3 is TGTGCCAGTAGTCCAGGACACGGGTGGTCCGGGGAGCTGTTTTTT.

The rearrangement links TRBV10-1 to TRBJ2-7, with 7 nucleotides matching TRBD1. Trimming cost V 5 bases and J 4 bases; bases outside gene matches: 11. In germline, CDR1 is WNHNN, CDR2 SYGVQD (reference sequence). This CDR3 is built from 15 residues. As DNA, the CDR3 is TGCGCCAGCAGTTCGGGGCCCGGGACAGAATACGAGCAGTACTTC. Its protein is CASSSGPGTEYEQYF.

The chain couples TRBV2 to TRBJ2-7; 8 bases match TRBD1. The trim removed 6 bases at V and 7 bases at J, leaving 8 bases unmatched. The CDR3 has 13 residues. Germline-derived CDR1 and CDR2 are SNHLY and FYNNEI. The CDR3 loop reads CASRAGTGEEQYF. CDR3 DNA: TGTGCCAGCAGAGCCGGGACAGGAGAAGAGCAGTACTTC.

The CDR3: CASSSVIYPGEQYF. CDR3 DNA: TGTGCCAGCAGCTCCGTGATCTACCCGGGCGAGCAGTACTTC. J is TRBJ2-7 and V is TRBV7-9; D call uncertain. This CDR3 spans 14 amino acids. V was pared by 4 bases and J by 6 bases, with 16 bases between. Germline-derived CDR1 and CDR2 are SEHNR and FQNEAQ (reference sequence).

The chain employs TRBV12-5 and TRBJ1-2; a possible D gene is TRBD1 (6 bases). CDR1 and CDR2 from the germline V gene are LGHNT and FRNRAP. V shed 0 bases and J shed 1 base, with 12 bases lying between them. The CDR3 loop spans 16 amino acids. CDR3 protein: CASGLVQGGYNYGYTF. In nucleotides, the CDR3 is TGTGCTAGTGGTTTGGTACAGGGAGGGTATAACTATGGCTACACCTTC.

DNA of the CDR3: TGTGCCAGCAGCCATGTTTCTTCAAACAGGGCGACCGGGGAGCTGTTTTTT. The encoded protein is CASSHVSSNRATGELFF. The chain uses TRBV14 and TRBJ2-2, with a weak D call TRBD1 (6 bases). Trimming shortened V by 3 bases and J by 5 bases, and 19 bases separated the two germline ends. CDR1 is SGHDN, CDR2 FVKESK, per germline. The CDR3 is 17 amino acids.

V is TRBV28 and J is TRBJ1-3, with unresolved D. V dropped 3 bases and J dropped 3 bases, with 9 bases sitting between them. CDR3 length equals 14 residues. Looked up from germline, CDR1 is MDHEN and CDR2 is SYDVKM. CDR3 protein: CASSLEGSGNTIYF. Written as DNA, the CDR3 is TGTGCCAGCAGTTTGGAGGGAAGTGGAAACACCATATATTTT.

The V call is TRBV5-1, the J call TRBJ1-1; 9 bases agree with TRBD1. The germline CDR1 and CDR2 sequences are SGHRS and YFSETQ. The CDR3 consists of 14 residues. Unmatched junction bases numbered 5, after V lost 6 bases and J lost 2 bases. CDR3 DNA sequence: TGCGCCAGCAACAGGGACAGGGAAAACACTGAAGCTTTCTTT. It is translated as CASNRDRENTEAFF.

The table lists this clone with a count of one. In DNA, the CDR3 is TGTGCCAGCAGTTTATGGGGTCGGGGCAATGAGCAGTTCTTC. It specifies CASSLWGRGNEQFF. The V and J genes are TRBV27 and TRBJ2-1, with D perhaps TRBD2 (5 bases). V shed 1 base and J shed 6 bases, with 10 bases lying between them. Germline V lookup: CDR1 MNHEY, CDR2 SMNVEV (reference sequence). The CDR3 has 14 residues.

The chain is built from TRBV11-2 and TRBJ1-4; 7 bases agree with TRBD1. Per germline, CDR1 SGHAT and CDR2 FQNNGV. V lost 5 bases and J lost 4; bases outside the gene matches: 10. The CDR3 loop spans 16 amino acids. The CDR3 reads CASSHYSTGHNEKLFF. CDR3 coding DNA: TGTGCCAGCAGCCACTATTCGACAGGGCATAATGAAAAACTGTTTTTT.

This clone was seen a handful of times. The V call is TRBV19, the J call TRBJ1-1; 7 nucleotides match TRBD1. J was trimmed by 1 base and V by 5 bases; bases with no gene match: 4. The CDR3 loop spans 14 amino acids. The germline V gene has CDR1 LNHDA and CDR2 SQIVND (reference sequence). The CDR3 sequence is CASSVDRANTEAFF. In nucleotides, the CDR3 is TGTGCCAGTAGTGTCGACAGGGCGAACACTGAAGCTTTCTTT.

This rearrangement joins TRBV2 to TRBJ2-7, with D perhaps matching TRBD1 (7 bases). This CDR3 contains 14 residues. V lost 8 bases and J 6 bases, leaving 20 bases between the germline ends. CDR1 and CDR2 from the germline V gene are SNHLY and FYNNEI. The CDR3 loop reads CASGPPGQRAEQYF. The CDR3, as DNA: TGTGCCAGCGGTCCCCCGGGACAGCGGGCCGAGCAGTACTTC.

The gene calls are TRBV9 and TRBJ1-1; weak D call: TRBD1 (5 bases). Germline CDR1 reads SGDLS; CDR2 reads YYNGEE. Deletions cut 3 bases from V and 10 bases from J, with 10 bases between. The CDR3 covers 11 residues. In DNA, the CDR3 is TGTGCCAGCAGCGGGCCCCAGGGAGCTTTCTTT. This translates into CASSGPQGAFF.